This TCR beta chain originates from a study of CD8 T cells in ankylosing spondylitis. CDR1 MGHDK and CDR2 SYGVNS come from the germline V gene. V shed 0 bases, J shed 3 bases, and the junction held 4 bases outside the gene matches. The length of the CDR3 is 16 residues. Findings and limits, study-wide: Prior work had noted some motif variants in reactive arthritis blood and synovial fluid. What appeared characteristic of ankylosing spondylitis blood was a TCR beta motif of fewer than ten highly homologous variants.

Making the TCR beta libraries involved quantitative 5'-RACE with molecular barcodes. TCRdb reprocessed the 5' RACE reads with MiXCR, giving one entry per CDR3 protein. The data show roughly 140,000 distinct CDR3 sequences, around 45% seen once. Points on this clonotype: Its antigen is unidentified.

This sequence was found in a male donor with ankylosing spondylitis. The sequenced sample consisted of synovial fluid, either unsorted or a sorted T cell fraction (not recorded which). The V and J genes are TRBV25-1 and TRBJ2-1; 8 bases match TRBD2. CDR3 sequence (DNA): TGTGCCAGCAGTGAATACCCGCGGGGGGACTACAATGAGCAGTTCTTC. This encodes CASSEYPRGDYNEQFF.